This TCR beta chain was profiled in a study of post-analysis software for immune sequencing data. The study, taken as a whole, reports: Included in a set of several TRBV segments more frequent in patients than controls were TRBV5-6, TRBV5-1 and TRBV20-1. The F measure placed samples prepared in the same batch into strongly shared clusters.

Comments on this clonotype: What it recognizes is unknown.

From germline, CDR1 is DFQATT and CDR2 SNEGSKA (reference sequence). V was trimmed by 0 bases and J by 0 bases, leaving 12 bases between them. This CDR3 has 16 residues. Unique molecular identifiers had been added to the TCR beta cDNA libraries. Starting from roughly 1.1 to 9.2 million T cells, the study yielded roughly 0.5 million cDNA molecules. TCRdb fed the PCR reads into MiXCR, producing one record per CDR3 protein. The sample contains hundreds of thousands of distinct CDR3 sequences, approximately 60% of which appear only once. Sequencing was done on a sample of blood. The receptor comes from a girl aged 2 to 10 with multiple sclerosis. This chain joins TRBV20-1 and TRBJ2-1, with D possibly matching TRBD2 (8 bases). This CDR3 is CSARDSGDSSYNEQFF. Written as DNA, the CDR3 is TGCAGTGCTAGAGATAGCGGGGACAGCTCCTACAATGAGCAGTTCTTC.